This is a list of T cell receptor beta chains from one sample in a study of blood T cell repertoires in COVID-19. Using immunoSEQ multiplex PCR, the repertoire was profiled, and TCRdb retains in-frame clones only, with some absent. The sample lists some 300,000 clones; 85% to 90% were seen once. Material: PBMCs or T cells enriched from blood (not recorded which). Receptors were obtained from a man aged 25-45 years who had recovered from COVID-19. Both conserved end residues are part of each CDR3. Fields, in order: V gene, J gene, D gene, CDR3 length, clone size, CDR3 DNA, CDR3 protein. D genes are given only for firm matches. Rows may omit the clone size; those that give it use once, few, many or a size class.

V: TRBV4-1
J: TRBJ2-3
D: -
length: 15
size: -
DNA: TGCGCCAGCAGCCAAGATTTAGTAGCGTCGGATACGCAGTATTTT
CDR3: CASSQDLVASDTQYF

V: TRBV2
J: TRBJ1-6
D: -
length: 13
size: -
DNA: TGTGCCAGCAGCTTAAAGAGGGATTCACCCCTCCACTTT
CDR3: CASSLKRDSPLHF

V: TRBV24-1
J: TRBJ1-1
D: -
length: 13
size: -
DNA: TGTGCCACCAGTGATCCCCACAGGTATGAAGCTTTCTTT
CDR3: CATSDPHRYEAFF

V: TRBV5-4
J: TRBJ1-4
D: -
length: 15
size: few
DNA: TGTGCCAGCAGCTTGGGGTCTAGGAGCGATGAAAAACTGTTTTTT
CDR3: CASSLGSRSDEKLFF

V: TRBV7-8
J: TRBJ1-2
D: -
length: 13
size: few
DNA: TGTGCCAGCACTCCCGACAGGCGCTATGGCTACACCTTC
CDR3: CASTPDRRYGYTF

V: TRBV6-5
J: TRBJ2-1
D: -
length: 13
size: -
DNA: TGTGCCAGCAGACCCGGTTTGGGAGCGGAGCAGTTCTTC
CDR3: CASRPGLGAEQFF

V: TRBV7-2
J: TRBJ2-1
D: TRBD1
length: 14
size: -
DNA: TGTGCCAGCAGCTTAAACAGGGGATCCAATGAGCAGTTCTTC
CDR3: CASSLNRGSNEQFF

V: TRBV10-2
J: TRBJ1-2
D: -
length: 13
size: -
DNA: TGCGCCAGCAGCCAACAGGGTGGCTATGGCTACACCTTC
CDR3: CASSQQGGYGYTF

V: TRBV18
J: TRBJ2-1
D: TRBD2
length: 15
size: -
DNA: TGTGCCAGCTCACCAGGGGGGGACTCCTACAATAAGCAGTTCTTC
CDR3: CASSPGGDSYNKQFF

V: TRBV7-9
J: TRBJ1-2
D: -
length: 15
size: once
DNA: TGTGCCAGCAGCCCCCCGGCGGGGGGGCTAATTGGCTACACCTTC
CDR3: CASSPPAGGLIGYTF

V: TRBV30
J: TRBJ2-4
D: TRBD2
length: 14
size: -
DNA: TGTGCCTGGAGTAGGGCTAGCGGGCGAAACATTCAGTACTTC
CDR3: CAWSRASGRNIQYF

V: TRBV30
J: TRBJ1-1
D: TRBD1
length: 13
size: -
DNA: TGTGCCTGGAGTACAGGGACAGGGGGCAGAGCTTTCTTT
CDR3: CAWSTGTGGRAFF

V: TRBV24-1
J: TRBJ1-1
D: -
length: 14
size: -
DNA: TGTGCCACCAGTGATAGCACTTTGAACACTGAAGCTTTCTTT
CDR3: CATSDSTLNTEAFF

V: TRBV24-1
J: TRBJ2-5
D: -
length: 16
size: -
DNA: TGTGCCACCAGTGATCCTGGGCTGGGCTCGGGGGAGACCCAGTACTTC
CDR3: CATSDPGLGSGETQYF

V: TRBV21-1
J: TRBJ1-2
D: -
length: 13
size: -
DNA: TGTGCCAGCTATTTTCCCAGTAACTATGGCTACACCTTC
CDR3: CASYFPSNYGYTF

V: TRBV19
J: TRBJ2-7
D: TRBD2
length: 14
size: once
DNA: TGTGCCAGTAGTCCAGCGGGAGCCCTCTACGAGCAGTACTTC
CDR3: CASSPAGALYEQYF

V: TRBV12-3/TRBV12-4
J: TRBJ2-5
D: TRBD1
length: 13
size: -
DNA: TGTGCCAGCAGCATCGGACAGGGGGAGACCCAGTACTTC
CDR3: CASSIGQGETQYF

V: TRBV19
J: TRBJ1-1
D: -
length: 13
size: -
DNA: TGTGCCAGTAGTCTATTGCCTAACACTGAAGCTTTCTTT
CDR3: CASSLLPNTEAFF

V: TRBV27
J: TRBJ2-5
D: TRBD2
length: 13
size: -
DNA: TGTGCCAGCAGTCAACGGACTAGGGAGACCCAGTACTTC
CDR3: CASSQRTRETQYF

V: TRBV5-1
J: TRBJ2-2
D: -
length: 16
size: -
DNA: TGCGCCAGCAGCTTGGCCCGTCAGGGTGACACCGGGGAGCTGTTTTTT
CDR3: CASSLARQGDTGELFF

V: TRBV5-1
J: TRBJ2-7
D: -
length: 14
size: -
DNA: TGCGCCAGCAGAGCCAGGGAGGGGGTCTACGAGCAGTACTTC
CDR3: CASRAREGVYEQYF

V: TRBV5-5
J: TRBJ2-3
D: TRBD2
length: 16
size: -
DNA: TGTGCCAGCAGCCTCGGGACTAGCGGGGCCACAGATACGCAGTATTTT
CDR3: CASSLGTSGATDTQYF

V: TRBV6-5
J: TRBJ1-2
D: TRBD1
length: 14
size: few
DNA: TGTGCCAGCATCCAGGGGGGAGCTAACTATGGCTACACCTTC
CDR3: CASIQGGANYGYTF

V: TRBV7-6
J: TRBJ1-1
D: -
length: 13
size: -
DNA: TGTGCCAGCAGCCGGTGGCAGGGGACTGAAGCTTTCTTT
CDR3: CASSRWQGTEAFF

V: TRBV24-1
J: TRBJ1-3
D: -
length: 13
size: once
DNA: TGTGCCACCAGTGCCGGGGCTGGAAACACCATATATTTT
CDR3: CATSAGAGNTIYF

V: TRBV30
J: TRBJ2-4
D: TRBD2
length: 13
size: -
DNA: TGTGCCCGAAGCGGGAGTGTCAAAAACATTCAGTACTTC
CDR3: CARSGSVKNIQYF

V: TRBV29-1
J: TRBJ2-1
D: -
length: 13
size: -
DNA: TGCAGCGTTGATGGGGAACAGGGTAATGAGCAGTTCTTC
CDR3: CSVDGEQGNEQFF

V: TRBV6-4
J: TRBJ2-7
D: TRBD1
length: 15
size: -
DNA: TGTGCCAGCAACGACAGGGAAGCAACCTCCTACGAGCAGTACTTC
CDR3: CASNDREATSYEQYF

V: TRBV5-1
J: TRBJ1-6
D: TRBD1
length: 15
size: -
DNA: TGCGCCAGCAGCTTGGGAGGACAGGGTGATTCACCCCTCCACTTT
CDR3: CASSLGGQGDSPLHF

V: TRBV29-1
J: TRBJ1-1
D: -
length: 13
size: -
DNA: TGCAGCGGACAGGAGGATATGAACACTGAAGCTTTCTTT
CDR3: CSGQEDMNTEAFF

V: TRBV3-1/TRBV3-2
J: TRBJ2-5
D: TRBD2
length: 16
size: -
DNA: TGTGCCAGCAGCCAAGGAGGGCTAGCGGGAGGAGAGACCCAGTACTTC
CDR3: CASSQGGLAGGETQYF

V: TRBV11-3
J: TRBJ1-6
D: TRBD1
length: 16
size: -
DNA: TGTGCCAGCAGCTTCACTACGGGACAGGTTGGATCACCCCTCCACTTT
CDR3: CASSFTTGQVGSPLHF

V: TRBV24-1
J: TRBJ2-7
D: -
length: 17
size: -
DNA: TGTGCCACCAGTGATTTCTCCGGGACAGCGGGCCCCTACGAGCAGTACTTC
CDR3: CATSDFSGTAGPYEQYF

V: TRBV5-1
J: TRBJ2-1
D: -
length: 15
size: -
DNA: TGCGCCAGCAGCCGGACCACGCGGGGCGACAATGAGCAGTTCTTC
CDR3: CASSRTTRGDNEQFF

V: TRBV5-1
J: TRBJ2-2
D: TRBD2
length: 16
size: -
DNA: TGCGCCAGCACCCTAATTGCAAGCGGGACCACCGGGGAGCTGTTTTTT
CDR3: CASTLIASGTTGELFF

V: TRBV18
J: TRBJ1-6
D: -
length: 16
size: few
DNA: TGTGCCAGCTCACTAACGGGGGGAGAGGGTAATTCACCCCTCCACTTT
CDR3: CASSLTGGEGNSPLHF

V: TRBV7-2
J: TRBJ2-7
D: -
length: 14
size: once
DNA: TGTGCCAGCAGCTCCTATGTTAGCTCCTACGAGCAGTACTTC
CDR3: CASSSYVSSYEQYF

V: TRBV28
J: TRBJ1-2
D: TRBD1
length: 14
size: -
DNA: TGTGCCAGCACCTCCGACAGGGCTATCGCAGGCTACACCTTC
CDR3: CASTSDRAIAGYTF

V: TRBV7-9
J: TRBJ1-2
D: -
length: 14
size: -
DNA: TGTGCCAGCACCCCTCAGCGGGGTGGGAATGGCTACACCTTC
CDR3: CASTPQRGGNGYTF

V: TRBV5-1
J: TRBJ1-5
D: -
length: 15
size: once
DNA: TGCGCCAGCAGCCTAGGGACACTTCGCAATCAGCCCCAGCATTTT
CDR3: CASSLGTLRNQPQHF

V: TRBV7-2
J: TRBJ2-5
D: TRBD2
length: 17
size: few
DNA: TGTGCCAGCAGCTTAAGGGGCAGCGGGGGCCCCCAAGAGACCCAGTACTTC
CDR3: CASSLRGSGGPQETQYF

V: TRBV30
J: TRBJ1-4
D: -
length: 13
size: -
DNA: TGTGCCTGGGAGCGGACAGATTCTGAAAAACTGTTTTTT
CDR3: CAWERTDSEKLFF

V: TRBV19
J: TRBJ1-2
D: TRBD1
length: 15
size: -
DNA: TGTGCCAGTAGTATAGGAGGGGGCGGGTACTATGGCTACACCTTC
CDR3: CASSIGGGGYYGYTF

V: TRBV13
J: TRBJ1-1
D: -
length: 14
size: -
DNA: TGTGCCAGCAGCTTTCCCGGCACGGGCACTGAAGCTTTCTTT
CDR3: CASSFPGTGTEAFF

V: TRBV6-1
J: TRBJ1-2
D: -
length: 14
size: -
DNA: TGTGCCAGCAGGACAGTGCATCGAGGCTATGGCTACACCTTC
CDR3: CASRTVHRGYGYTF

V: TRBV7-9
J: TRBJ2-7
D: -
length: 15
size: -
DNA: TGTGCCAGCAGCTTAGCGTTTAGGGGGTTGGGGGAGCAGTACTTC
CDR3: CASSLAFRGLGEQYF

V: TRBV11-3
J: TRBJ1-3
D: -
length: 16
size: -
DNA: TGTGCCAGCAGCTCCCGGTCAGGGGAAGCTGGAAACACCATATATTTT
CDR3: CASSSRSGEAGNTIYF

V: TRBV21-1
J: TRBJ2-2
D: -
length: 20
size: -
DNA: TGTGCCAGCAGCAAAGGAGCCCGCACCCGCCAGGGGGGATACACCGGGGAGCTGTTTTTT
CDR3: CASSKGARTRQGGYTGELFF

V: TRBV7-9
J: TRBJ1-1
D: -
length: 15
size: -
DNA: TGTGCCAGCAGCCCTTACGTGGGAGAGAACACTGAAGCTTTCTTT
CDR3: CASSPYVGENTEAFF